This T cell receptor (beta chain) was identified in a study of vaccination and CD4 T cells after COVID-19. Study overall: Two mRNA vaccine doses were given, either BNT162b2 or mRNA-1273. Post-vaccine specimens were obtained a median 72 days after dose two (range 14 to 241).

Notes on this clonotype: Its antigen is still unknown.

Cultured CD4+ T cell DNA underwent sequencing with the Oncomine TCR Beta short-read assay. TCRdb fed the PCR reads into MiXCR, producing one record per CDR3 protein. The data show some 7,100 distinct CDR3 sequences, with about 59% seen just once and more than 30% held by the top ten. Germline lookup yields CDR1 MNHNS and CDR2 SASEGT. J lost 5 bases, V lost 10 bases, and 4 bases had no gene match. The CDR3 has 12 residues. Treatment indicated: approximately 10-day PBMC culture with coronavirus spike peptide pools or control peptides (ViraFEST assay). This TCR came from a human donor who had recovered from COVID-19. Sequencing used CD4+ T cells from blood, cultured in vitro. The chain recombines TRBV6-1 with TRBJ2-3; TRBD1 agrees at 9 bases. The CDR3 loop is CAIQGAGDTQYF. The CDR3 nucleotides read TGTGCCATACAGGGGGCAGGAGATACGCAGTATTTT.